Listed here are 32 T cell receptor beta chains from one sample, sequenced in a study of cytomegalovirus exposure and HLA in healthy donors. Primers included in the PCR were 60 Vbeta and 13 Jbeta primers. Method: immunoSEQ multiplex PCR; TCRdb's copy keeps in-frame clones and lacks some. The sample shows about 170,000 clones, 75% to 90% of them seen only once. Sequenced input: PBMCs. These TCRs come from a male donor in good health and CMV-seronegative.

This CDR3 is CSVLPGQINTEAFF. The CDR3 DNA reads TGCAGCGTCCTCCCGGGACAGATAAACACTGAAGCTTTCTTT. This chain connects TRBV29-1 to TRBJ1-1; 7 nucleotides line up with TRBD1. V trimming: 6 bases; J trimming: 2 bases; junction bases outside the gene matches: 9. In germline, CDR1 is SQVTM, CDR2 ANQGSEA. This CDR3 has 14 amino acids.

The CDR3 protein is CASSLGQGASGNTIYF. Written as DNA, the CDR3 is TGTGCCAGCAGCTTAGGGCAGGGGGCTTCTGGAAACACCATATATTTT. This chain links TRBV7-9 with TRBJ1-3; 8 nucleotides align to TRBD1. This CDR3 is 16 amino acids long. CDR1 and CDR2 (germline): SEHNR, FQNEAQ (reference sequence). Losses at the gene ends were 1 base for V and 1 base for J; bases not matched to a gene: 3. The full variable domain, with the rest looked up from reference TRBV7-9 and TRBJ1-3, is DTGVSQNPRHKITKRGQNVTFRCDPISEHNRLYWYRQTLGQGPEFLTYFQNEAQLEKSRLLSDRFSAERPKGSFSTLEIQRTEQGDSAMYLCASSLGQGASGNTIYFGEGSWLTVV.

J is TRBJ1-1 and V is TRBV11-2; the match to TRBD1 covers 7 bases. This CDR3 has 14 residues. Germline V gene lookup returns CDR1 SGHAT and CDR2 FQNNGV. Trimming cost V 8 bases and J 3 bases; bases outside gene matches: 9. CDR3: CASGSTGRDTEAFF. DNA for the CDR3: TGTGCCAGCGGATCGACAGGGCGGGACACTGAAGCTTTCTTT.

This clone has just a few counts. V usage is TRBV4-1 and J usage is TRBJ1-5; D uncertain. Trimming cost V 1 base and J 6 bases, with 7 bases left between them. Germline V gene sequence: CDR1 MGHRA, CDR2 YSYEKL. The CDR3 covers 13 residues. CDR3 sequence (DNA): TGCGCCAGCAGCCAAGGGTTCGGTCAGCCCCAGCATTTT. Translation gives CASSQGFGQPQHF.

V gene TRBV11-2 combines with J gene TRBJ1-5; 9 nucleotides match TRBD1. Trimming cost V 5 bases and J 4 bases; bases outside gene matches: 9. The CDR3 loop spans 16 amino acids. The germline CDR1 and CDR2 sequences are SGHAT and FQNNGV. The CDR3 spells CASSPGSGQGNQPQHF. The CDR3 DNA is TGTGCCAGCAGCCCGGGCTCGGGACAGGGAAATCAGCCCCAGCATTTT.

V usage is TRBV6-6 and J usage is TRBJ2-5; TRBD1 agrees at 7 bases. The CDR3 consists of 15 residues. The trim removed 2 bases at V and 4 bases at J, leaving 7 bases unmatched. From germline, CDR1 is MNHNY and CDR2 SVGAGI (reference sequence). CDR3 in DNA: TGTGCCAGCAGTTACCCCCAGGGGGTAGGAGAGACCCAGTACTTC. Translation: CASSYPQGVGETQYF.

J is TRBJ1-5 and V is TRBV6-1, with 8 bases fitting TRBD1. The V segment lost 5 bases and the J segment 4 bases; nucleotides outside the gene matches: 7. CDR3 length: 15 residues. Looked up from germline, CDR1 is MNHNS and CDR2 is SASEGT. The CDR3 spells CASSPRTGFNQPQHF. In nucleotides, the CDR3 is TGTGCCAGCAGTCCCCGGACAGGGTTTAATCAGCCCCAGCATTTT.

V gene TRBV5-1 combines with J gene TRBJ2-2, with D perhaps TRBD2 (6 bases). Trimming removed 4 bases at V and 0 bases at J, with 10 bases between. Per germline, CDR1 SGHRS and CDR2 YFSETQ. This CDR3 region has 15 residues. CDR3 amino acids: CASSRGVPNTGELFF. Here the CDR3 DNA reads TGCGCCAGCAGCCGCGGGGTTCCGAACACCGGGGAGCTGTTTTTT.

The chain recombines TRBV5-6 with TRBJ1-2; 9 positions agree with TRBD1. Germline CDR1 is SGHDT and CDR2 is YYEEEE. CDR3 length: 14 residues. V trimming: 5 bases; J trimming: 4 bases; junction bases outside the gene matches: 6. In DNA, the CDR3 is TGTGCCAGCAGTCGGGACAGGGAATTCTATGGCTACACCTTC. It translates to CASSRDREFYGYTF.

The J gene is TRBJ2-3, the V gene TRBV6-1; the match to TRBD2 covers 15 bases. The germline V gene has CDR1 MNHNS and CDR2 SASEGT. V lost 2 bases to trimming and J lost 1 base; unmatched junction nucleotides: 7. The CDR3 runs 19 residues. The chain's CDR3 is CASSEYGTSGGPGTDTQYF. In nucleotides, the CDR3 is TGTGCCAGCAGTGAATATGGGACTAGCGGGGGGCCCGGCACAGATACGCAGTATTTT.

The DNA of the CDR3 is TGTGCCAGCAGCCCCCTTGAGAAGGGGGCTGATGGCTACACCTTC. Translating it yields CASSPLEKGADGYTF. V usage is TRBV9 and J usage is TRBJ1-2, with TRBD1 matching over 7 bases. Germline trimming cut 4 bases from V and 6 bases from J; bases unmatched to any gene: 12. The CDR3 has 15 amino acids. CDR1 SGDLS and CDR2 YYNGEE come from the germline V gene.

The rearrangement joins TRBV5-5 to TRBJ1-1; D call uncertain. There are 17 residues in the CDR3. The germline gives CDR1 SGHKS, CDR2 YYEKEE (reference sequence). The ends were cut back, 1 base at V and 0 bases at J, with 16 bases in the middle. The CDR3 nucleotides are TGTGCCAGCAGCTTGTTAGAGAGAGGGTGGGTGAACACTGAAGCTTTCTTT. Translated, it gives CASSLLERGWVNTEAFF. Full variable domain (remainder filled in from reference TRBV5-5 and TRBJ1-1): DAGVTQSPTHLIKTRGQQVTLRCSPISGHKSVSWYQQVLGQGPQFIFQYYEKEERGRGNFPDRFSARQFPNYSSELNVNALLLGDSALYLCASSLLERGWVNTEAFFGQGTRLTVV.

The rearrangement links TRBV30 to TRBJ2-5; TRBD2 aligns across 12 bases. The J call is doubtful: the DNA matches TRBJ2-7 better. From germline, CDR1 is GTSNPN and CDR2 SVGIG (reference sequence). The CDR3 has 13 residues. The CDR3 spells CAWTVLAGGEQYF. CDR3 in DNA: TGTGCCTGGACCGTACTAGCGGGGGGCGAGCAGTACTTC.

The chain links TRBV14 to TRBJ1-2, with 7 bases matching TRBD1. The junction had 8 bases not matched to a gene; V was cut back by 6 bases and J by 1 base. In germline, CDR1 is SGHDN, CDR2 FVKESK. The CDR3 extends over 15 amino acids. The CDR3 here is CASSRGQDNNYGYTF. As DNA, the CDR3 is TGTGCCAGCAGTCGTGGACAGGACAATAACTATGGCTACACCTTC.

The chain has TRBV19 and TRBJ1-5, with D uncertain. The CDR3 contains 12 residues. V lost 5 bases and J lost 4, with 6 bases in between. CDR1 LNHDA and CDR2 SQIVND come from the germline V gene (reference sequence). The CDR3 region has the DNA TGTGCCAGTAGTTTCAGTAATCAGCCCCAGCATTTT. Amino acids: CASSFSNQPQHF. Drawing the rest from reference TRBV19 and TRBJ1-5, the complete variable domain is DGGITQSPKYLFRKEGQNVTLSCEQNLNHDAMYWYRQDPGQGLRLIYYSQIVNDFQKGDIAEGYSVSREKKESFPLTVTSAQKNPTAFYLCASSFSNQPQHFGDGTRLSIL.

The CDR3 is CASGLGFPGAPHNEQFF. CDR3 nucleotides: TGTGCTAGTGGTTTGGGGTTCCCAGGGGCTCCCCACAATGAGCAGTTCTTC. The V and J genes are TRBV12-5 and TRBJ2-1, with D perhaps TRBD1 (6 bases). Trimming took 1 base from V and 5 from J, leaving 18 bases between them. Germline assignment: CDR1 LGHNT and CDR2 FRNRAP. The CDR3 is made up of 17 amino acids. The whole variable domain, filled in from reference TRBV12-5 and TRBJ2-1, reads DARVTQTPRHKVTEMGQEVTMRCQPILGHNTVFWYRQTMMQGLELLAYFRNRAPLDDSGMPKDRFSAEMPDATLATLKIQPSEPRDSAVYFCASGLGFPGAPHNEQFFGPGTRLTVL.

This chain links TRBV6-5 with TRBJ2-1, with D possibly TRBD1 on 6 matching bases. The V end was cut by 5 bases, the J end by 2 bases, with 13 bases between. The CDR3 has 15 residues. Germline V gene sequence: CDR1 MNHEY, CDR2 SVGAGI. The CDR3 region has the DNA TGTGCCAGCAGTGCCAACAGGGTAACCTACAATGAGCAGTTCTTC. This translates into CASSANRVTYNEQFF.

The rearrangement joins TRBV5-1 to TRBJ2-7, with 10 bases fitting TRBD1. V lost 4 bases, J lost 6 bases, and 10 bases stayed unmatched. The CDR3 is made up of 15 amino acids. Germline lookup yields CDR1 SGHRS and CDR2 YFSETQ. DNA of the CDR3: TGCGCCAGCAGCCCCCGGGACAGGGGTCTTTTCGAGCAGTACTTC. As protein: CASSPRDRGLFEQYF.

This clone has a single count. V and J are TRBV5-6 and TRBJ2-2, with 9 bases matching TRBD1. Trimming took 0 bases from V and 0 from J; bases not matched to a gene: 3. The length of the CDR3 is 17 residues. Germline V lookup: CDR1 SGHDT, CDR2 YYEEEE. The CDR3 nucleotides are TGTGCCAGCAGCTTGGTTGGGACAGGGACGAACACCGGGGAGCTGTTTTTT. Translated, it gives CASSLVGTGTNTGELFF.

The chain is built from TRBV19 and TRBJ2-5, with TRBD1 identical over 9 bases. The CDR3 has 17 residues. The V gene's germline CDR1 is LNHDA and CDR2 SQIVND (reference sequence). Trimming removed 0 bases from V and 2 bases from J; junction bases left unmatched: 7. The CDR3: CASSIEGTGPRQETQYF. DNA for the CDR3: TGTGCCAGTAGTATAGAAGGGACAGGGCCGAGGCAAGAGACCCAGTACTTC.

This clone was detected only once. The V and J genes are TRBV12-5 and TRBJ2-3, with D possibly TRBD1 on 6 matching bases. The CDR3 sequence is 14 residues long. The germline gives CDR1 LGHNT, CDR2 FRNRAP. Trimming took off 6 bases at V and 0 bases at J, with 10 bases between the two ends. The CDR3 DNA sequence: TGTGCTAGTGGACTAGGACAGAGCACAGATACGCAGTATTTT. It translates to CASGLGQSTDTQYF.

This clone was observed a single time. This chain joins TRBV6-5 and TRBJ1-5; D is possibly TRBD1 (5 bases). V was cut by 3 bases and J by 9 bases, with 15 bases left in between. CDR3 size: 14 residues. CDR1 is MNHEY and CDR2 is SVGAGI in the germline V gene. The CDR3 nucleotides read TGTGCCAGCAGTTATCCAGGGTTACCGGCGCCCCAGCATTTT. As protein: CASSYPGLPAPQHF.

This clone was seen only a few times. Written as DNA, the CDR3 is TGTGCCAGCAGTTTATACGAGGGGGGGTATAGCTATGGCTACACCTTC. It is translated as CASSLYEGGYSYGYTF. The chain carries TRBV28 and TRBJ1-2, with D perhaps matching TRBD1 (6 bases). CDR3 length equals 16 residues. V was trimmed by 1 base and J by 4 bases, leaving 16 bases between them. In germline, CDR1 is MDHEN, CDR2 SYDVKM.

J is TRBJ2-7 and V is TRBV6-1; 9 bases fit TRBD1. This CDR3 is 14 amino acids long. The germline CDR1 and CDR2 sequences are MNHNS and SASEGT. With 2 bases clipped from V and 3 bases from J, the junction kept 2 bases outside the gene matches. The CDR3 protein is CASSEPGQGYEQYF. The CDR3 region has the DNA TGTGCCAGCAGTGAACCGGGACAGGGCTACGAGCAGTACTTC.

As for this clone: The sample carries other DNA sequences with the same CDR3. This chain connects TRBV5-1 to TRBJ2-7; TRBD1 matches at 9 bases. The CDR3 length is 15 residues. The germline V gene encodes CDR1 SGHRS and CDR2 YFSETQ. The V segment lost 3 bases and the J segment 2 bases; nucleotides outside the gene matches: 6. The chain's CDR3 is CASSSGQGRAYEQYF. CDR3 sequence (DNA): TGCGCCAGCAGCTCAGGACAGGGGAGGGCCTACGAGCAGTACTTC. The full variable domain, in which reference TRBV5-1 and TRBJ2-7 provide the parts outside the CDR3, is KAGVTQTPRYLIKTRGQQVTLSCSPISGHRSVSWYQQTPGQGLQFLFEYFSETQRNKGNFPGRFSGRQFSNSRSEMNVSTLELGDSALYLCASSSGQGRAYEQYFGPGTRLTVT.

Concerning this clone itself: An end of the junction differs from the germline gene, which may be a read error. The CDR3 DNA is TGTGCTAGCAGCTTACAGCGGGGGAGGCAAGAGACCCAGTACTTC. Protein product: CASSLQRGRQETQYF. The chain has TRBV7-7 and TRBJ2-5; 8 nucleotides align to TRBD2. The CDR3 has 15 residues. CDR1 and CDR2 from the germline V gene are SSHAT and FNYEAQ (reference sequence).

Concerning this clone itself: A junction boundary mismatches the germline segment, possibly from a read error. This sequence joins TRBV5-4 and TRBJ2-7; possible D gene TRBD1, 6 bases. The CDR3 consists of 14 residues. Germline-derived CDR1 and CDR2 are SGHNT and YYREEE (reference sequence). CDR3: CATSPDRFSYEQYF. CDR3 in DNA: TGTGCCACCAGCCCCGACAGGTTCTCCTACGAGCAGTACTTC.

The genes are TRBV2 and TRBJ2-1; 11 positions agree with TRBD2. Germline CDR1 and CDR2: SNHLY and FYNNEI. V trimming: 3 bases; J trimming: 2 bases; junction bases outside the gene matches: 3. CDR3 length equals 16 residues. CDR3 bases: TGTGCCAGCAGTGATGTAGCGGGGGGGCCCTACAATGAGCAGTTCTTC. Protein sequence: CASSDVAGGPYNEQFF.

The chain is built from TRBV4-1 and TRBJ1-3; D may be TRBD1 (6 bases). CDR3 length: 17 residues. V lost 6 bases and J 0 bases, leaving 18 bases between the germline ends. Germline-derived CDR1 and CDR2 are MGHRA and YSYEKL. The CDR3 DNA reads as TGCGCCAGCAGAAAATCATCAGGGGAGACCTCTGGAAACACCATATATTTT. It yields the protein CASRKSSGETSGNTIYF.

The rearrangement joins TRBV7-9 to TRBJ1-6; 7 bases agree with TRBD1. Germline assignment: CDR1 SEHNR and CDR2 FQNEAQ (reference sequence). After removal of 5 bases from V and 6 bases from J, the junction contained 7 bases not matched to a gene. This CDR3 comprises 15 residues. The CDR3 nucleotides read TGTGCCAGCAGCCTTGAACAGGGGACTAATTCACCCCTCCACTTT. Protein: CASSLEQGTNSPLHF.

This clone was found a few times. The chain is built from TRBV5-1 and TRBJ2-7; TRBD1 aligns across 8 bases. Unmatched junction bases numbered 10, after V lost 2 bases and J lost 0 bases. CDR1 SGHRS and CDR2 YFSETQ come from the germline V gene. CDR3 length: 17 amino acids. The CDR3 sequence is CASSFTPQGASSYEQYF. The CDR3 DNA reads TGCGCCAGCAGCTTCACCCCCCAGGGGGCTAGCTCCTACGAGCAGTACTTC.

The V and J genes are TRBV7-6 and TRBJ2-7, with TRBD2 matching 7 bases. The CDR3 sequence is 14 residues long. Per germline, CDR1 SGHVS and CDR2 FNYEAQ. Trimming removed 1 base from V and 6 bases from J; junction bases left unmatched: 6. The CDR3 here is CASSLGGGTSEQYF. In DNA form, the CDR3 reads TGTGCCAGCAGCTTAGGGGGGGGGACGAGCGAGCAGTACTTC.